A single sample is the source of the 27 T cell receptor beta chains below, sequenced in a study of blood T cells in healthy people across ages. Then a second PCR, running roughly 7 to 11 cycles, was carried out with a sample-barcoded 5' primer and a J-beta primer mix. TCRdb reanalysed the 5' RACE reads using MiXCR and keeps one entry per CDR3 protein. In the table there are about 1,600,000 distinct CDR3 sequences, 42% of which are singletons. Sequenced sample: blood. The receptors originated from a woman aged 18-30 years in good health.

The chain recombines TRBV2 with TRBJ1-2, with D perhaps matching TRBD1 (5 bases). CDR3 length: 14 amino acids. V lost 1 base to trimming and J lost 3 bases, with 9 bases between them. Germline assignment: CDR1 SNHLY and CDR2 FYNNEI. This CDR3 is CASSEGGDYYGYTF. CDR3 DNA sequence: TGTGCCAGCAGTGAAGGAGGGGACTACTATGGCTACACCTTC.

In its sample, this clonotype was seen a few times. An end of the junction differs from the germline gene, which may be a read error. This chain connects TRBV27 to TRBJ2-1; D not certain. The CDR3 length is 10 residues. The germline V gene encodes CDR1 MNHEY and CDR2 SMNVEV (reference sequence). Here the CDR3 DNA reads TGTGCCAGCAGTGAGAGCGAGCGGTTCTTC. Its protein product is CASSESERFF.

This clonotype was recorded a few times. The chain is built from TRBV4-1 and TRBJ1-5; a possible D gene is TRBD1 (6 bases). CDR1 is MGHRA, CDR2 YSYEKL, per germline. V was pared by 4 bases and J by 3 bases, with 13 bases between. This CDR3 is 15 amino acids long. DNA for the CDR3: TGCGCCAGCAGCCTGGGGGGGCCTCTCAATCAGCCCCAGCATTTT. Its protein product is CASSLGGPLNQPQHF.

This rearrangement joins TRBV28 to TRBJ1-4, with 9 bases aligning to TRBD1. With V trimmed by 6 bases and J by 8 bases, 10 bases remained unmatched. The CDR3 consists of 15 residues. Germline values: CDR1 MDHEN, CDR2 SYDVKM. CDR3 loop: CASSTPGQGNEKLFF. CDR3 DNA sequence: TGTGCCAGCAGCACACCGGGACAGGGAAACGAAAAACTGTTTTTT.

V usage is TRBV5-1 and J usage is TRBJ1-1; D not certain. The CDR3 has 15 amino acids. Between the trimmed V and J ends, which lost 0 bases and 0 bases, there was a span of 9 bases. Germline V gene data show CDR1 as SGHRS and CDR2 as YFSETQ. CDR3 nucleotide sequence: TGCGCCAGCAGCTTGGCCCCAGATATGAACACTGAAGCTTTCTTT. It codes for CASSLAPDMNTEAFF.

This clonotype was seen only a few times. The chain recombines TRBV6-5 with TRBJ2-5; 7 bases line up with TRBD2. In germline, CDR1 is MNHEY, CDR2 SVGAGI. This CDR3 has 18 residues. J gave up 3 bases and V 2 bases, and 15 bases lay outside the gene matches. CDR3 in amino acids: CASSYLPGLVSEKETQYF. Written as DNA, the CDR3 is TGTGCCAGCAGTTACCTCCCAGGACTAGTGTCTGAGAAAGAGACCCAGTACTTC.

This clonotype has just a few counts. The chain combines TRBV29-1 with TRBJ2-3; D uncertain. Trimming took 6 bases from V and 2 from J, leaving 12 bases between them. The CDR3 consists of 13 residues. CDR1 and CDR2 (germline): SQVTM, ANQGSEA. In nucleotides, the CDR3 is TGCAGCGTAGACGGCAGTAACACAGATACGCAGTATTTT. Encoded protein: CSVDGSNTDTQYF.

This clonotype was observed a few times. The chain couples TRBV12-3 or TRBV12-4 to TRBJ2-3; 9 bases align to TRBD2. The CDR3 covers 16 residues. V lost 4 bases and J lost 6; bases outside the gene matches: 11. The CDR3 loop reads CASSSFTGLAGDTQYF. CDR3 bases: TGTGCCAGCAGTTCTTTTACGGGACTAGCTGGGGATACGCAGTATTTT.

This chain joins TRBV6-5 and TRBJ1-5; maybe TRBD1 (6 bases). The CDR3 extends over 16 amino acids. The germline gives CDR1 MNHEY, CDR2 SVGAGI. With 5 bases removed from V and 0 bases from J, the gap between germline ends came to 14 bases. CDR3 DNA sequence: TGTGCCAGCAGTCGACTGGACAGCGATAGCAATCAGCCCCAGCATTTT. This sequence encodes CASSRLDSDSNQPQHF.

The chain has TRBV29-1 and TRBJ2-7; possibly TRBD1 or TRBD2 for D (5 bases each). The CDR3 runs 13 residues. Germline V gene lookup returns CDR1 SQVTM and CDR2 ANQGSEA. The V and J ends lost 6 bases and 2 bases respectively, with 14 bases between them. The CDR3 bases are TGCAGCGTCTTGGGCCGGGGCGCCTACGAGCAGTACTTC. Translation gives CSVLGRGAYEQYF.

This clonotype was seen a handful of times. The CDR3 coding sequence is TGCAGTGCTAGAGATACGGCCTACAATGAGCAGTACTTC. This codes for CSARDTAYNEQYF. The rearrangement joins TRBV20-1 to TRBJ2-5; D is unresolved. There are 13 residues in the CDR3. The ends were cut back, 0 bases at V and 11 bases at J, with 16 bases in the middle. CDR1 DFQATT and CDR2 SNEGSKA come from the germline V gene (reference sequence).

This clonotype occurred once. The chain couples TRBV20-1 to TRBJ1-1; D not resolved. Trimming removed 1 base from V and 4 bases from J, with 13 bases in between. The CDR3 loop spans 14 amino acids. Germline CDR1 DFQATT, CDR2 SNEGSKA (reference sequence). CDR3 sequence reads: CSARVGNARTEAFF. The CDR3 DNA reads TGCAGTGCTAGAGTGGGGAACGCCCGCACTGAAGCTTTCTTT.

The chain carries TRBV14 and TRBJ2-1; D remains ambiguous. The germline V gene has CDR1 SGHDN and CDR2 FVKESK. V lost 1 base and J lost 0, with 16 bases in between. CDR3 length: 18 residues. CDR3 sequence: CASSQVLRLPYSYNEQFF. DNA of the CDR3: TGTGCCAGCAGCCAAGTGTTGCGCCTTCCATACTCCTACAATGAGCAGTTCTTC.

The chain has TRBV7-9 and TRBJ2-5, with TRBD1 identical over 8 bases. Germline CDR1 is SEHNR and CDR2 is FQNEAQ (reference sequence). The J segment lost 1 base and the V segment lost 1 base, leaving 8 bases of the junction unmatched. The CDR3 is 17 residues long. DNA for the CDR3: TGTGCCAGCAGCTTAGGGGATCCAGGGGGCCCCCAAGAGACCCAGTACTTC. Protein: CASSLGDPGGPQETQYF. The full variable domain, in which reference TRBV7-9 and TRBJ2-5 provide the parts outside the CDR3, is DTGVSQNPRHKITKRGQNVTFRCDPISEHNRLYWYRQTLGQGPEFLTYFQNEAQLEKSRLLSDRFSAERPKGSFSTLEIQRTEQGDSAMYLCASSLGDPGGPQETQYFGPGTRLLVL.

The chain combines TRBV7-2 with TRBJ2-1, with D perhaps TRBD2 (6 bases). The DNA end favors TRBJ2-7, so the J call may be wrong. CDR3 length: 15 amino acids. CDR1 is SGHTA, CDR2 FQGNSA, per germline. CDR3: CASSPQLASYNEQYF. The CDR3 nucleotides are TGTGCCAGCAGCCCTCAACTAGCTAGTTACAATGAGCAGTACTTC.

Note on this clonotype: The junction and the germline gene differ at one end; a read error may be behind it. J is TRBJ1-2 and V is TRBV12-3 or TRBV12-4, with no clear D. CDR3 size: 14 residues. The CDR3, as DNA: TGTGCCAGCACTTTATCAGGTGCTAACTATGGCTACACCTTC. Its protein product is CASTLSGANYGYTF.

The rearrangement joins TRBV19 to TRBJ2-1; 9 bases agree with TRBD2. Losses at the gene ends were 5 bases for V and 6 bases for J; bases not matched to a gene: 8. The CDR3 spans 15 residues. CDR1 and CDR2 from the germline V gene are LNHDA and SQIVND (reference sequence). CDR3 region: CASSPLARGGNEQFF. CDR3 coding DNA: TGTGCCAGTAGTCCCCTAGCGCGGGGGGGCAATGAGCAGTTCTTC. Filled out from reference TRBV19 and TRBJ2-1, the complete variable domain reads DGGITQSPKYLFRKEGQNVTLSCEQNLNHDAMYWYRQDPGQGLRLIYYSQIVNDFQKGDIAEGYSVSREKKESFPLTVTSAQKNPTAFYLCASSPLARGGNEQFFGPGTRLTVL.

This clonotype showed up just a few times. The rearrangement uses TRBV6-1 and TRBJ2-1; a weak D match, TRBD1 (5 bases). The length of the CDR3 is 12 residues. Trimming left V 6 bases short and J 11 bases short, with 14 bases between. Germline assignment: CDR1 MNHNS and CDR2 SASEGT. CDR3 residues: CASRPQQGQQFF. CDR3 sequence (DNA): TGTGCCAGCAGACCGCAGCAGGGTCAGCAGTTCTTC.

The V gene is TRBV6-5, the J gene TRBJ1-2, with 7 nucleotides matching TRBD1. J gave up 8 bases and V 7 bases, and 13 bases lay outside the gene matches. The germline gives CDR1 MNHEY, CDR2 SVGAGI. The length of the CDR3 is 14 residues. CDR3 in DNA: TGTGCCAGCACCTCGACAGGGCCCTATGAAGGCTACACCTTC. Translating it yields CASTSTGPYEGYTF.

For the CDR3, the DNA is TGCGCCAGCACGCGGAGCGGGGGGGCCGTCTACGAGCAGTACTTC. Translation gives CASTRSGGAVYEQYF. The V gene is TRBV5-1, the J gene TRBJ2-4, with 10 bases aligning to TRBD2. The tail of the sequence fits TRBJ2-7 better, so the J call may be wrong. Looked up from germline, CDR1 is SGHRS and CDR2 is YFSETQ. The CDR3 runs 15 residues.

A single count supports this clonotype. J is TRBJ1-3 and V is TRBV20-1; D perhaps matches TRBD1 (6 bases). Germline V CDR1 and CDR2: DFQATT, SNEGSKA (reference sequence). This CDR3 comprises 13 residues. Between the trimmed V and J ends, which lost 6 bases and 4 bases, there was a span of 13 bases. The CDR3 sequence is CSAQQGSGNTIYF. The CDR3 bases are TGCAGTGCGCAACAGGGATCCGGAAACACCATATATTTT.

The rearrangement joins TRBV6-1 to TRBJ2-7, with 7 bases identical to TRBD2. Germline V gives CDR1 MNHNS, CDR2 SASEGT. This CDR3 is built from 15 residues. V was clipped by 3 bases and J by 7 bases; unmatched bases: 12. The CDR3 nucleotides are TGTGCCAGCAGTGAGGGGCCTAGCGGCTACAATGAGCAGTACTTC. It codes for CASSEGPSGYNEQYF.

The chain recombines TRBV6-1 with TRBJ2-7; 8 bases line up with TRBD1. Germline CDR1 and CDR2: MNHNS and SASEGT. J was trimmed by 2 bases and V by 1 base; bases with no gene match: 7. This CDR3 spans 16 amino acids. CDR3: CASSEGVSTGAYEQYF. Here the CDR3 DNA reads TGTGCCAGCAGTGAAGGGGTATCGACAGGGGCCTACGAGCAGTACTTC.

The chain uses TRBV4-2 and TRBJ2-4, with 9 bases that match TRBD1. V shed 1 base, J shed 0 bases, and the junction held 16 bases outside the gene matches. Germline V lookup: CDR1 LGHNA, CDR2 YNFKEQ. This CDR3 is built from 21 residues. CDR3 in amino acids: CASSQVTGGDRVKLAKNIQYF. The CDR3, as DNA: TGTGCCAGCAGCCAAGTGACAGGGGGGGACCGGGTCAAATTAGCCAAAAACATTCAGTACTTC.

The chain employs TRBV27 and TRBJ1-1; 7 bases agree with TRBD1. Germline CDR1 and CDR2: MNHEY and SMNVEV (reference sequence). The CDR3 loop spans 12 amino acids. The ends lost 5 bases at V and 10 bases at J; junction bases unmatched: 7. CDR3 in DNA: TGTGCCAGCAGTCTTCGACAGGGCCCAGCTTTCTTT. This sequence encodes CASSLRQGPAFF.

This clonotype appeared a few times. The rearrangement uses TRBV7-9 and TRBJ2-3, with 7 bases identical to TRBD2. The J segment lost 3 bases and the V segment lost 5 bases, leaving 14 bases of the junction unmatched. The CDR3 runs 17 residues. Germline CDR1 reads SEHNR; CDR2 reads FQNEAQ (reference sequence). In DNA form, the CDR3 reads TGTGCCAGCAGCCCAGTCGACTGGGAGGGCCTGACAGATACGCAGTATTTT. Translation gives CASSPVDWEGLTDTQYF.

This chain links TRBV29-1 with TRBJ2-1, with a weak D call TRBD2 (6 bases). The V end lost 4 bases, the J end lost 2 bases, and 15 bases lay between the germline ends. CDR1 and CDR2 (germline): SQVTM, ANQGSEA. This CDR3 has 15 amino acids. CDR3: CSVGSSDQPYNEQFF. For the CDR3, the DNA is TGCAGCGTTGGTTCTAGCGACCAGCCCTACAATGAGCAGTTCTTC.